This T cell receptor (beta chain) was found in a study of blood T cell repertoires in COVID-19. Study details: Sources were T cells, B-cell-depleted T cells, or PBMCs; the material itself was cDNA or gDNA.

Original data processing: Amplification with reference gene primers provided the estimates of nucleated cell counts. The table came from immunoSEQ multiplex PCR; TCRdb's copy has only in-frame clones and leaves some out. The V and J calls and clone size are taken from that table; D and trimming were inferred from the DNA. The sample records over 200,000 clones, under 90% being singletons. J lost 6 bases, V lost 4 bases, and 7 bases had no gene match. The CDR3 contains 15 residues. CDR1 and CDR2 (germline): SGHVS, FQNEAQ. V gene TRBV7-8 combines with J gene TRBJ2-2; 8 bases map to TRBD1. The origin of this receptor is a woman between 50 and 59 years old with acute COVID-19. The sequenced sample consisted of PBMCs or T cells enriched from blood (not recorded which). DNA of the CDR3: TGTGCCAGCAGCTCAGGACAGGGTCTTCCCGGGGAGCTGTTTTTT. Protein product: CASSSGQGLPGELFF.